The 20 T cell receptor beta chains in this list originate from one sample, sequenced in a study of cytomegalovirus exposure and HLA in healthy donors. With 60 Vbeta and 13 Jbeta primers, the PCR was carried out. Sequencing used immunoSEQ multiplex PCR; TCRdb keeps in-frame clones, though not all of them. The table has 83,000 or so clones, around 75% seen once. The sample comprised PBMCs. Receptor source: a middle-aged woman in good health and CMV-seropositive.

V is TRBV16 and J is TRBJ2-7; a possible D gene is TRBD1 (6 bases). The germline V gene has CDR1 KGHSY and CDR2 FQNENV. Deletions cut 0 bases from V and 4 bases from J, with 7 bases between. This CDR3 is 13 amino acids long. This CDR3 is CASSQSRGYEQYF. The CDR3 DNA is TGTGCCAGCAGCCAATCGAGGGGGTACGAGCAGTACTTC.

This clone was detected a few times. This chain links TRBV27 with TRBJ1-5; no reliable D call. The CDR3 sequence is 14 residues long. CDR1 and CDR2 (germline): MNHEY, SMNVEV (reference sequence). The V and J ends lost 5 bases and 3 bases respectively, with 11 bases between them. The CDR3 is CASSLRETNQPQHF. The CDR3 region has the DNA TGTGCCAGCAGTCTCCGGGAGACCAATCAGCCCCAGCATTTT.

The chain combines TRBV11-2 with TRBJ2-7; the D gene is possibly TRBD1 (6 bases). V lost 2 bases and J 5 bases, leaving 7 bases between the germline ends. Germline V lookup: CDR1 SGHAT, CDR2 FQNNGV. CDR3 length equals 12 residues. The chain's CDR3 is CASSLSGDEQYF. The DNA of the CDR3 is TGTGCCAGCAGCTTATCAGGGGACGAGCAGTACTTC.

This clone appeared a few times. This chain's CDR3 is CASSVAVEGEAFF. CDR3 bases: TGTGCCAGCAGCGTAGCTGTGGAGGGTGAAGCTTTCTTT. V gene TRBV9 combines with J gene TRBJ1-1; D is ambiguous. V was clipped by 0 bases and J by 7 bases, with 10 bases between them. CDR3 length: 13 amino acids. The germline gives CDR1 SGDLS, CDR2 YYNGEE.

The chain uses TRBV14 and TRBJ1-2; D is possibly TRBD1 (6 bases). Germline assignment: CDR1 SGHDN and CDR2 FVKESK. V lost 5 bases to trimming and J lost 0 bases, with 19 bases between them. The CDR3 loop spans 17 amino acids. CDR3 sequence reads: CASSRVQGPRTNYGYTF. The DNA of the CDR3 is TGTGCCAGCAGCAGAGTGCAGGGGCCGAGGACTAACTATGGCTACACCTTC.

The J gene is TRBJ2-7, the V gene TRBV19; 9 bases are shared with TRBD1. This CDR3 has 14 residues. V lost 10 bases, J lost 3 bases, and 10 bases stayed unmatched. Germline V gives CDR1 LNHDA, CDR2 SQIVND (reference sequence). CDR3 loop: CATDPGQGGYEQYF. The CDR3 coding sequence is TGTGCCACCGACCCGGGACAGGGAGGCTACGAGCAGTACTTC.

V is TRBV15 and J is TRBJ1-1; D might be TRBD1 (5 bases). The germline V gene encodes CDR1 LNHNV and CDR2 YYDKDF (reference sequence). V dropped 0 bases and J dropped 3 bases, with 11 bases sitting between them. There are 15 residues in the CDR3. The CDR3 loop is CATSRDLGGDTEAFF. The CDR3 DNA reads TGTGCCACCAGCAGAGATCTGGGGGGGGACACTGAAGCTTTCTTT. The variable domain in full, completed from reference TRBV15 and TRBJ1-1, reads DAMVIQNPRYQVTQFGKPVTLSCSQTLNHNVMYWYQQKSSQAPKLLFHYYDKDFNNEADTPDNFQSRRPNTSFCFLDIRSPGLGDTAMYLCATSRDLGGDTEAFFGQGTRLTVV.

The chain is built from TRBV18 and TRBJ2-1, with 8 bases fitting TRBD2. The germline CDR1 and CDR2 sequences are KGHSH and LQKENI. V trimming: 6 bases; J trimming: 8 bases; junction bases outside the gene matches: 12. The CDR3 has 15 amino acids. CDR3 protein: CASSPSGGWGDEQFF. In DNA form, the CDR3 reads TGTGCCAGCTCGCCGAGCGGGGGCTGGGGCGATGAGCAGTTCTTC.

The chain links TRBV15 to TRBJ2-1; a possible D gene is TRBD2 (6 bases). This CDR3 contains 16 residues. With 4 bases removed from V and 4 bases from J, the gap between germline ends came to 17 bases. Germline V lookup: CDR1 LNHNV, CDR2 YYDKDF (reference sequence). This chain's CDR3 is CATSTLPGLSYNEQFF. In nucleotides, the CDR3 is TGTGCCACCAGCACCCTACCGGGACTCTCATACAATGAGCAGTTCTTC.

This clone was detected only a few times. The chain joins TRBV28 to TRBJ1-4; 8 nucleotides match TRBD1. CDR1 MDHEN and CDR2 SYDVKM come from the germline V gene. Unmatched junction bases numbered 8, after V lost 7 bases and J lost 7 bases. The CDR3 is 14 amino acids. For the CDR3, the DNA is TGTGCCAGCACTGGACAGGGTTTATTTGAAAAACTGTTTTTT. Translation gives CASTGQGLFEKLFF.

V usage is TRBV7-2 and J usage is TRBJ2-7; TRBD2 agrees at 8 bases. V shed 5 bases and J 4 bases; nucleotides not matched to a gene: 7. Germline V gene sequence: CDR1 SGHTA, CDR2 FQGNSA. CDR3 size: 14 residues. The CDR3 is CASSVTSGSYEQYF. CDR3 DNA: TGTGCCAGCAGCGTAACTAGCGGCAGTTACGAGCAGTACTTC.

This chain links TRBV5-8 with TRBJ1-1; D gene unclear. In germline, CDR1 is SGHTS, CDR2 YDEGEE. The CDR3 loop spans 13 amino acids. V lost 4 bases and J 1 base, leaving 8 bases between the germline ends. CDR3 amino acids: CASSPVWNTEAFF. CDR3 sequence (DNA): TGTGCCAGCAGCCCGGTGTGGAACACTGAAGCTTTCTTT.

For the CDR3, the DNA is TGTGCCAGCAGCATAGGACTAGCGGGAGGGGGCCTCGAGCAGTACTTC. It is translated as CASSIGLAGGGLEQYF. V and J are TRBV7-8 and TRBJ2-7; 15 bases align to TRBD2. The CDR3 has 16 amino acids. V shed 5 bases, J shed 6 bases, and the junction held 8 bases outside the gene matches. Germline assignment: CDR1 SGHVS and CDR2 FQNEAQ.

The chain carries TRBV6-5 and TRBJ2-1; 7 positions match TRBD2. This CDR3 region has 14 residues. Germline trimming cut 6 bases from V and 8 bases from J; bases unmatched to any gene: 10. CDR1 and CDR2 from the germline V gene are MNHEY and SVGAGI. This CDR3 reads CASRGLGGGYEQFF. CDR3 DNA: TGTGCCAGCAGGGGCCTGGGGGGGGGATATGAGCAGTTCTTC.

The CDR3 spells CATSRLSTDTQYF. The CDR3 DNA is TGTGCCACCAGCCGTCTGAGCACAGATACGCAGTATTTT. The V and J genes are TRBV15 and TRBJ2-3; the D is unclear. Germline CDR1 and CDR2: LNHNV and YYDKDF (reference sequence). Trimming pared 5 bases from V and 0 bases from J, leaving 6 bases between. This CDR3 contains 13 residues.

Only one count was recorded for this clone. This chain connects TRBV19 to TRBJ1-1, with D unclear. Germline CDR1 LNHDA, CDR2 SQIVND (reference sequence). This CDR3 has 12 residues. Trimming took off 1 base at V and 10 bases at J, with 10 bases between the two ends. The CDR3 region has the DNA TGTGCCAGTAGTATAGGAGGTATGGGAGCTTTCTTT. Its protein product is CASSIGGMGAFF.

The chain employs TRBV29-1 and TRBJ2-7, with TRBD2 as a possible D gene (7 bases). Trimming cost V 6 bases and J 4 bases, with 10 bases left between them. CDR1 and CDR2 from the germline V gene are SQVTM and ANQGSEA. This CDR3 comprises 11 residues. Here the CDR3 DNA reads TGCAGCGTCGGGGGGCTGTACGAGCAGTACTTC. Translated, it gives CSVGGLYEQYF.

This clone was seen a few times. The V gene is TRBV6-1, the J gene TRBJ1-2; 9 bases agree with TRBD1. CDR1 MNHNS and CDR2 SASEGT come from the germline V gene. The CDR3 contains 16 residues. The J segment lost 4 bases and the V segment lost 0 bases, leaving 6 bases of the junction unmatched. This CDR3 is CASSEAGQQGAYGYTF. The DNA for the CDR3 is TGTGCCAGCAGTGAAGCAGGGCAACAGGGGGCCTATGGCTACACCTTC.

The chain combines TRBV11-2 with TRBJ1-6; D might be TRBD1 (6 bases). V gave up 3 bases and J gave up 7 bases, with 13 bases separating them. From germline, CDR1 is SGHAT and CDR2 FQNNGV. This CDR3 contains 15 residues. The CDR3 protein is CASSLVQGKNSPLHF. The CDR3 DNA follows: TGTGCCAGCAGCTTGGTACAGGGAAAGAATTCACCCCTCCACTTT. Full variable domain (remainder filled in from reference TRBV11-2 and TRBJ1-6): EAGVAQSPRYKIIEKRQSVAFWCNPISGHATLYWYQQILGQGPKLLIQFQNNGVVDDSQLPKDRFSAERLKGVDSTLKIQPAKLEDSAVYLCASSLVQGKNSPLHFGNGTRLTVT.

The rearrangement links TRBV7-2 to TRBJ1-5, with 8 bases lining up with TRBD1. After removal of 5 bases from V and 4 bases from J, the junction contained 7 bases not matched to a gene. Germline V gene lookup returns CDR1 SGHTA and CDR2 FQGNSA. The CDR3 is 15 residues long. The CDR3: CASSTRTGQNQPQHF. CDR3 sequence (DNA): TGTGCCAGCAGCACCCGGACAGGGCAAAATCAGCCCCAGCATTTT.